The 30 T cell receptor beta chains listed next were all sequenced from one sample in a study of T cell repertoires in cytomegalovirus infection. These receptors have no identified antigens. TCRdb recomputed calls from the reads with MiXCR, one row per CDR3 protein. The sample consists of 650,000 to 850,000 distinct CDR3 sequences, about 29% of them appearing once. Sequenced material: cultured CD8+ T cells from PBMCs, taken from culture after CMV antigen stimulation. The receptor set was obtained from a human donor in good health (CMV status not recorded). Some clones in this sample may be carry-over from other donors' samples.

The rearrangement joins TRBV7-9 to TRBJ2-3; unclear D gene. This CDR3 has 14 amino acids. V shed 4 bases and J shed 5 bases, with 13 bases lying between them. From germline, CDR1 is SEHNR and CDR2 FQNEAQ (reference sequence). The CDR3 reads CASSSPASQDTQYF. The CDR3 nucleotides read TGTGCCAGCAGCTCCCCGGCCAGTCAAGATACGCAGTATTTT.

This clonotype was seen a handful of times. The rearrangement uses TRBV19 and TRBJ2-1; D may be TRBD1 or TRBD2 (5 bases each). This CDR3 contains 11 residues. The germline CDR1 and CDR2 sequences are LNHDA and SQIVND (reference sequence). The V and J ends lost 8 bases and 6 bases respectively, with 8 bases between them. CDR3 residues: CASGTSNEQFF. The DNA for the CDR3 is TGTGCCAGTGGGACGAGCAATGAGCAGTTCTTC.

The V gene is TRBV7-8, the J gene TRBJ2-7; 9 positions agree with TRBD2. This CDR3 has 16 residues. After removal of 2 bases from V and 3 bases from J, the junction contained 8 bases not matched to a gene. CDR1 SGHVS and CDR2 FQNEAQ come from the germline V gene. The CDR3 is CASSLTPVTSGYEQYF. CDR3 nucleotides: TGTGCCAGCAGCTTAACCCCCGTGACTAGCGGCTACGAGCAGTACTTC.

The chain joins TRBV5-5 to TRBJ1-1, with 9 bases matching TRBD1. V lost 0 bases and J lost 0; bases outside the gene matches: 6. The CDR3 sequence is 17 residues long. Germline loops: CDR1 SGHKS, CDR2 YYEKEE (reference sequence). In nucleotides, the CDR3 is TGTGCCAGCAGCTTGGGTACAGGGGGCCTTATGAACACTGAAGCTTTCTTT. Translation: CASSLGTGGLMNTEAFF.

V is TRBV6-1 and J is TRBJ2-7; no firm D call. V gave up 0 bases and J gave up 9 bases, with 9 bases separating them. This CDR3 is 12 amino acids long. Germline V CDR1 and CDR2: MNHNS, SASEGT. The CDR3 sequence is CASSEAENRQYF. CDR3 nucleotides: TGTGCCAGCAGTGAAGCGGAGAATAGGCAGTACTTC.

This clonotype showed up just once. Written as DNA, the CDR3 is TGTGCCGCGAGGGCAGGGCAGGGGACTGAAGCTTTCTTT. Its translation: CAARAGQGTEAFF. The chain joins TRBV7-9 to TRBJ1-1; a weak D match, TRBD1 (6 bases). Germline lookup yields CDR1 SEHNR and CDR2 FQNEAQ (reference sequence). The CDR3 is made up of 13 amino acids. Trimming cost V 11 bases and J 5 bases, with 18 bases left between them.

DNA for the CDR3: TGTGCCAGCAGTGAACCCGACTTTTCACCCCTCCACTTT. Its protein is CASSEPDFSPLHF. V is TRBV6-1 and J is TRBJ1-6; D gene ambiguous. CDR3 size: 13 residues. CDR1 and CDR2 (germline): MNHNS, SASEGT. V was pared by 2 bases and J by 9 bases, with 8 bases between.

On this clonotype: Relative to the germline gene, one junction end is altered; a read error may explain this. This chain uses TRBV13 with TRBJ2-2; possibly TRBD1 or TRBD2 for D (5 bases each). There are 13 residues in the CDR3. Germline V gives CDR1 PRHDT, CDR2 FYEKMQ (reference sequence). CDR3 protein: CASSFGTAGELFF. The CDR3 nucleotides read TGTGCTAGCAGCTTTGGGACCGCCGGGGAGCTGTTTTTT. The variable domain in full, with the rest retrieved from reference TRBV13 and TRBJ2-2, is AAGVIQSPRHLIKEKRETATLKCYPIPRHDTVYWYQQGPGQDPQFLISFYEKMQSDKGSIPDRFSAQQFSDYHSELNMSSLELGDSALYFCASSFGTAGELFFGEGSRLTVL.

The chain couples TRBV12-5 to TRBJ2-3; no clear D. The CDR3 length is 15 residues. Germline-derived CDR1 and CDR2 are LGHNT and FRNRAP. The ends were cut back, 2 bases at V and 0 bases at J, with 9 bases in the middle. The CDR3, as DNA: TGTGCTAGTGGTTTGAGTCTGGGCAGCACAGATACGCAGTATTTT. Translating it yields CASGLSLGSTDTQYF. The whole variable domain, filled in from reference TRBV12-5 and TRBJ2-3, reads DARVTQTPRHKVTEMGQEVTMRCQPILGHNTVFWYRQTMMQGLELLAYFRNRAPLDDSGMPKDRFSAEMPDATLATLKIQPSEPRDSAVYFCASGLSLGSTDTQYFGPGTRLTVL.

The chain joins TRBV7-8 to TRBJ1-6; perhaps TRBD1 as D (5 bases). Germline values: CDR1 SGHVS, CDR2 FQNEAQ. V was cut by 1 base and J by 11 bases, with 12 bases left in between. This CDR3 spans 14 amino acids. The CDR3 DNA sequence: TGTGCCAGCAGCTTAGGGCAGGGTCTTGCACCCCTCCACTTT. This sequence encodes CASSLGQGLAPLHF. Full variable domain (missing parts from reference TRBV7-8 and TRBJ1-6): GAGVSQSPRYKVAKRGQDVALRCDPISGHVSLFWYQQALGQGPEFLTYFQNEAQLDKSGLPSDRFFAERPEGSVSTLKIQRTQQEDSAVYLCASSLGQGLAPLHFGNGTRLTVT.

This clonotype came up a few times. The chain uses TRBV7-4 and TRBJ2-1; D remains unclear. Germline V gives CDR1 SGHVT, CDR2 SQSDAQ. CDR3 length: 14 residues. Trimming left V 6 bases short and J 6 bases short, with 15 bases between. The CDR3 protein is CASSSALNPNEQFF. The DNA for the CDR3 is TGTGCCAGCAGTTCCGCGTTGAATCCCAATGAGCAGTTCTTC.

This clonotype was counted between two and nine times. The CDR3 sequence: CASTNPRGDPYEQYV. The CDR3 DNA sequence: TGTGCCAGCACCAACCCCCGAGGGGATCCCTACGAGCAGTACGTC. V usage is TRBV7-9 and J usage is TRBJ2-7; D could derive from TRBD1 or TRBD2 (5 bases each). Trimming pared 7 bases from V and 2 bases from J, leaving 18 bases between. This CDR3 spans 15 amino acids. The germline V gene has CDR1 SEHNR and CDR2 FQNEAQ (reference sequence).

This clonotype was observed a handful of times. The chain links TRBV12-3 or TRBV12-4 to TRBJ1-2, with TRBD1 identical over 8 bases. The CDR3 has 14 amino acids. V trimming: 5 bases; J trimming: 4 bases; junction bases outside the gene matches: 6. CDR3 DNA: TGTGCCAGCAGTGACAGGGGTGGGGTCTATGGCTACACCTTC. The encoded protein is CASSDRGGVYGYTF.

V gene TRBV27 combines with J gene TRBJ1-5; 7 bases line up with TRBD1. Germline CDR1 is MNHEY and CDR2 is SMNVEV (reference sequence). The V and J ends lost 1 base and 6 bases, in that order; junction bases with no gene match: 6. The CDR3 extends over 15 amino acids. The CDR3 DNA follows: TGTGCCAGCAGTTTATTCTGGGCAGGGGGTCAGCCCCAGCATTTT. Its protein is CASSLFWAGGQPQHF.

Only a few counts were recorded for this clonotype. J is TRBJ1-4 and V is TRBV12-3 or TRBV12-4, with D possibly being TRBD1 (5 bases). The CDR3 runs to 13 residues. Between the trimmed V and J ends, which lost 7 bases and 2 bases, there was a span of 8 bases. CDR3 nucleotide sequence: TGTGCCAGCAAGGGGAGGACTAATGAAAAACTGTTTTTT. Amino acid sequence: CASKGRTNEKLFF.

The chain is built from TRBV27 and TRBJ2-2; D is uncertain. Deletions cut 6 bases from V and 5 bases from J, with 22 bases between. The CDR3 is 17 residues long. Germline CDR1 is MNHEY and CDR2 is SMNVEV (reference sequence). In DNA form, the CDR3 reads TGTGCCAGCAGCTACCTTTCGACGAACACCTTTACCGGGGAGCTGTTTTTT. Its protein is CASSYLSTNTFTGELFF.

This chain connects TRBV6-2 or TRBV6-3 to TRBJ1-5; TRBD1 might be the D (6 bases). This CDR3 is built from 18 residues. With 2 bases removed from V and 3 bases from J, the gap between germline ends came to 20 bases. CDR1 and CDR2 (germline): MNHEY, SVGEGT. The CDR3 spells CASSYGFGRGRDNQPQHF. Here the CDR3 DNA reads TGTGCCAGCAGTTACGGGTTTGGCAGGGGAAGGGACAATCAGCCCCAGCATTTT.

CDR3 amino acids: CASSPMENTEAFF. The DNA for the CDR3 is TGTGCCAGCTCACCAATGGAGAACACTGAAGCTTTCTTT. V is TRBV18 and J is TRBJ1-1; D not resolved. From germline, CDR1 is KGHSH and CDR2 LQKENI. CDR3 length equals 13 residues. V lost 2 bases and J lost 1, with 5 bases in between.

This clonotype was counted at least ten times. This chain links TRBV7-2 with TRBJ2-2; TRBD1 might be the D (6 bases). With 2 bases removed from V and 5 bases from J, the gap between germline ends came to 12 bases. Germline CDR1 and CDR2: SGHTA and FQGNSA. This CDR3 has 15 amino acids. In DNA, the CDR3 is TGTGCCAGCAGCTTAAGTACAGGGTCGACCGGGGAGCTGTTTTTT. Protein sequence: CASSLSTGSTGELFF.

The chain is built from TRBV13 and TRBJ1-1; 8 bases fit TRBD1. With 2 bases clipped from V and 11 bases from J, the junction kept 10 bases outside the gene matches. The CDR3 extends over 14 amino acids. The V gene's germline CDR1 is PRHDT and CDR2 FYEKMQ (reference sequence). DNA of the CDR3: TGTGCCAGCAGCTTACGCTCCGGGACAGGCTTCGCTTTCTTT. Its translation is CASSLRSGTGFAFF.

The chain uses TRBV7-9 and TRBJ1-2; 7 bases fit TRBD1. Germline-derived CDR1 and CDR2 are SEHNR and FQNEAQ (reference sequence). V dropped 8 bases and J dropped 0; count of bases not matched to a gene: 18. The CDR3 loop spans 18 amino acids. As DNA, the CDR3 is TGTGCCAGCCACCGCCCTAATGGGGACAGAATACCTAACTATGGCTACACCTTC. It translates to CASHRPNGDRIPNYGYTF.

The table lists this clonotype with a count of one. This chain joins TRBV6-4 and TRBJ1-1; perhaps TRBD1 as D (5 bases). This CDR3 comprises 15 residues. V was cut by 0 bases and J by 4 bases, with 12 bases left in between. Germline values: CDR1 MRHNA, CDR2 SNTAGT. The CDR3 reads CASSDSPSTGTEAFF. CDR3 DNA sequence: TGTGCCAGCAGTGACTCGCCCAGTACAGGCACTGAAGCTTTCTTT.

The DNA of the CDR3 is TGTGCCAGCAGTTCGGCAGTTCACTCTGGAAACACCATATATTTT. The encoded protein is CASSSAVHSGNTIYF. The chain employs TRBV27 and TRBJ1-3; D is uncertain. The CDR3 is 15 amino acids. Trimming left V 4 bases short and J 0 bases short, with 10 bases between. Germline V gives CDR1 MNHEY, CDR2 SMNVEV (reference sequence).

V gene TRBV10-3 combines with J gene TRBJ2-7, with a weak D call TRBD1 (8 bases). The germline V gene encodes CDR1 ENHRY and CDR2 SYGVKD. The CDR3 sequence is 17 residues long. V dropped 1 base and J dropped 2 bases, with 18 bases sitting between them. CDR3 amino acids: CAISELGGQGAPYEQYV. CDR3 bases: TGTGCCATCAGTGAGTTGGGGGGGCAGGGGGCCCCCTACGAGCAGTACGTC.

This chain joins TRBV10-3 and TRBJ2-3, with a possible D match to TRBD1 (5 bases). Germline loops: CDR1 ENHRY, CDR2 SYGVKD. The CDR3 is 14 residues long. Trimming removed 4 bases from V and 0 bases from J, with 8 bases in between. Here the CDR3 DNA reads TGTGCCATCAGTGCAGACAGTAGCACAGATACGCAGTATTTT. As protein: CAISADSSTDTQYF.

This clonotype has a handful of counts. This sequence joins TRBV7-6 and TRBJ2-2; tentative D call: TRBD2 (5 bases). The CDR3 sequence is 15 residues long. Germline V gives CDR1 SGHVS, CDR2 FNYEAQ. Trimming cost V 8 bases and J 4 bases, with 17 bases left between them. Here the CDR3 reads CASSKEGTVTGELFF. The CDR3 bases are TGTGCCAGCTCCAAAGAGGGAACGGTCACCGGGGAGCTGTTTTTT.

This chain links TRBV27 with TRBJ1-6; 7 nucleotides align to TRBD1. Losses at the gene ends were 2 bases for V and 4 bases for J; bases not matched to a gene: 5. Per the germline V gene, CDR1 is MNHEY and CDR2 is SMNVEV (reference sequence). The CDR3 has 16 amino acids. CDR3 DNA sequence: TGTGCCAGCAGTTTAAGACAGGGAGGTTATAATTCACCCCTCCACTTT. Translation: CASSLRQGGYNSPLHF.

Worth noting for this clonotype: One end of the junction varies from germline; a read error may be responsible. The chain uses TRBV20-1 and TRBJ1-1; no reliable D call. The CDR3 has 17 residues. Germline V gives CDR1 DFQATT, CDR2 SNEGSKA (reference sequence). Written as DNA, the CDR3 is TGCAGTGCTAGAGTAGTGGTGGCCCCTGATCAGAACGCTGAAGCTTTCTTT. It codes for CSARVVVAPDQNAEAFF.

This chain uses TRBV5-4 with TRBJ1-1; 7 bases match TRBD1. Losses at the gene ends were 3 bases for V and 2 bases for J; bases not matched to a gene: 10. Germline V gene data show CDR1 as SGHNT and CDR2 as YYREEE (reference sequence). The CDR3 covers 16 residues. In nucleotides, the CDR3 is TGTGCCAGCAGCTCCTACCGGGACAGCCTTAACACTGAAGCTTTCTTT. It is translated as CASSSYRDSLNTEAFF.

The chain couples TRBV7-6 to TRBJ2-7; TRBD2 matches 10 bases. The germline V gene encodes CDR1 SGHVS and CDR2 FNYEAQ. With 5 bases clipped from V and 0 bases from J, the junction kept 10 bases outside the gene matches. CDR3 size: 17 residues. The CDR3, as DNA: TGTGCCAGCAGCCCAGACCCTAGCGGGGGCCTCTCCTACGAGCAGTACTTC. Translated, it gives CASSPDPSGGLSYEQYF.